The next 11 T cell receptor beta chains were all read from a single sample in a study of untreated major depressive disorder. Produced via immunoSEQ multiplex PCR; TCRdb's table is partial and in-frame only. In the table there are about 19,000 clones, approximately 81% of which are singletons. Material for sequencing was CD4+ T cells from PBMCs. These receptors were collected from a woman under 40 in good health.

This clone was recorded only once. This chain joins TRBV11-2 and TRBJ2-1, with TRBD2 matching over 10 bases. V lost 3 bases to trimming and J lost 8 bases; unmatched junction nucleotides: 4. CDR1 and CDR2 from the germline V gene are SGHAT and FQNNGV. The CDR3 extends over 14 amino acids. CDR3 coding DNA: TGTGCCAGCAGCTTCGGAGCGGGAGGGGATGAGCAGTTCTTC. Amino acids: CASSFGAGGDEQFF. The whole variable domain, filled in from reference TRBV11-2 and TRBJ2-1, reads EAGVAQSPRYKIIEKRQSVAFWCNPISGHATLYWYQQILGQGPKLLIQFQNNGVVDDSQLPKDRFSAERLKGVDSTLKIQPAKLEDSAVYLCASSFGAGGDEQFFGPGTRLTVL.

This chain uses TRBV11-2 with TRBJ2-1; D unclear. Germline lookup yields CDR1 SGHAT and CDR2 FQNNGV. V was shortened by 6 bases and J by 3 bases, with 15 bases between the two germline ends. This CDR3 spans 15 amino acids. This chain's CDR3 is CASSENPVGYNEQFF. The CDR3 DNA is TGTGCCAGCAGTGAGAACCCTGTAGGCTACAATGAGCAGTTCTTC.

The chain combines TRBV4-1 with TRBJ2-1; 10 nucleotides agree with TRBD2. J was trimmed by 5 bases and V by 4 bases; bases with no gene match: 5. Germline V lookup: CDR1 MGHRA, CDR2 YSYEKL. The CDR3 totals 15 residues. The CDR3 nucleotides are TGCGCCAGCAGCCCTAGCGGGAGTCTAAACAATGAGCAGTTCTTC. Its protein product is CASSPSGSLNNEQFF.

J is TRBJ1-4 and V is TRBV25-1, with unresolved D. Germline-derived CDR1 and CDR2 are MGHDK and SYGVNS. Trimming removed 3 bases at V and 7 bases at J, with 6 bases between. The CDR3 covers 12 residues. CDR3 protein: CASSDNVEKLFF. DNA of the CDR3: TGTGCCAGCAGTGACAACGTTGAAAAACTGTTTTTT.

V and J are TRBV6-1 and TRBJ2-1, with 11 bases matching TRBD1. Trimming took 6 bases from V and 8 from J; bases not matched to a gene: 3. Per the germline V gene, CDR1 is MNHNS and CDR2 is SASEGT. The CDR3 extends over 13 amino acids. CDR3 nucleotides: TGTGCCAGCAGGAGGACAGGGGGCTATGAGCAGTTCTTC. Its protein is CASRRTGGYEQFF.

CDR3 nucleotide sequence: TGTGCCAGCGTCAGTGGAAACACCATATATTTT. Its translation is CASVSGNTIYF. The chain links TRBV6-5 to TRBJ1-3; D is unresolved. Trimming left V 8 bases short and J 3 bases short, with 5 bases between. Germline V CDR1 and CDR2: MNHEY, SVGAGI. CDR3 length: 11 amino acids.

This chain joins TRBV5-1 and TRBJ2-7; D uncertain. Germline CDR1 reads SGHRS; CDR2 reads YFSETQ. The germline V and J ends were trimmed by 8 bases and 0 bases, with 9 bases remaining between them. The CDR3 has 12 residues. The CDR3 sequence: CARDTYSYEQYF. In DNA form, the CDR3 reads TGCGCCAGAGACACTTACTCCTACGAGCAGTACTTC.

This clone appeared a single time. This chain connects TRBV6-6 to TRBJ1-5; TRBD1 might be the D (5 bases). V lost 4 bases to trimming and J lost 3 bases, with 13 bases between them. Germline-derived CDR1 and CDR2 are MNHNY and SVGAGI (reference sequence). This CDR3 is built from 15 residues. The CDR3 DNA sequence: TGTGCCAGCAGTTGGGGACGGGGAAACAATCAGCCCCAGCATTTT. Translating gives CASSWGRGNNQPQHF.

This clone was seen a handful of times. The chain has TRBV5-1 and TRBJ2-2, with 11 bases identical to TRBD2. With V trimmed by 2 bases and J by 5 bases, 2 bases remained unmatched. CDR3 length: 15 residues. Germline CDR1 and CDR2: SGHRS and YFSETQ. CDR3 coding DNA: TGCGCCAGCAGCTTCGGGACTAGCGGAACCGGGGAGCTGTTTTTT. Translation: CASSFGTSGTGELFF.

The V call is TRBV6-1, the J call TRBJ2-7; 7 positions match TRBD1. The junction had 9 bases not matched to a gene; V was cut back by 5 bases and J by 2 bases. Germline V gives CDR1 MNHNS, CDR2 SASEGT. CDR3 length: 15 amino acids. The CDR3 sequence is CASSIPKGQTYEQYF. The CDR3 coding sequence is TGTGCCAGCAGTATTCCAAAGGGACAGACCTACGAGCAGTACTTC.

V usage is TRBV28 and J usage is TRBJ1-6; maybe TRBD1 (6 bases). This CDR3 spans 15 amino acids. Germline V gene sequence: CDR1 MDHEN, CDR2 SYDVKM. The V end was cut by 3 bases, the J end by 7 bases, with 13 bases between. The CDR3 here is CASSFLTGNNSPLHF. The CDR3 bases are TGTGCCAGCAGTTTCTTAACAGGGAACAATTCACCCCTCCACTTT.